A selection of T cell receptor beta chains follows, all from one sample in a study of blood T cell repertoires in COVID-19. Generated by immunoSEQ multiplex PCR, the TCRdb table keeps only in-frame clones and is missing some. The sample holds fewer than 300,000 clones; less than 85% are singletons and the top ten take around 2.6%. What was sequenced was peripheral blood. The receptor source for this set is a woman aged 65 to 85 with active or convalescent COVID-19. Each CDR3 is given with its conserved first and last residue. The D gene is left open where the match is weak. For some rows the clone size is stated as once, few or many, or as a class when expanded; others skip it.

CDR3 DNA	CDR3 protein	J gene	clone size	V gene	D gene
TGTGCCAGCAGTGAACTTTCACAGGATTCACCCCTCCACTTT	CASSELSQDSPLHF	TRBJ1-6	NA	TRBV2	NA
TGTGCCAGCAGGAAGCCGGTTAGGAACACTGAAGCTTTCTTT	CASRKPVRNTEAFF	TRBJ1-1	NA	TRBV5-5	NA
TGTGCCACCCGGGACATGAGCTCCTATAATTCACCCCTCCACTTT	CATRDMSSYNSPLHF	TRBJ1-6	few	TRBV15	NA
TGCGCCAGCAGCCCGTCGGGCGGGACAGGGGAATATGGCTACACCTTC	CASSPSGGTGEYGYTF	TRBJ1-2	NA	TRBV4-3	TRBD1
TGTGCCAGCAGTTTGAGTTTCCCCATGAACACTGAAGCTTTCTTT	CASSLSFPMNTEAFF	TRBJ1-1	NA	TRBV28	NA
TGTGCCAGCTCACCACGACAGGACCCAGACAATCAGCCCCAGCATTTT	CASSPRQDPDNQPQHF	TRBJ1-5	NA	TRBV18	NA
TGCAGCGCAATACAGGGTCCTAACTATGGCTACACCTTC	CSAIQGPNYGYTF	TRBJ1-2	NA	TRBV29-1	NA
TGTGCCAGCAGCTCAAGTCCGGGACAGGTTACAGATACGCAGTATTTT	CASSSSPGQVTDTQYF	TRBJ2-3	NA	TRBV28	TRBD1
TGTGCCAGTACTGGCGGGGGGTCGAACACCGGGGAGCTGTTTTTT	CASTGGGSNTGELFF	TRBJ2-2	NA	TRBV19	TRBD2
TGTGCCAGCAGTGAAGCTGCGGGACTCACCCTAGCTCCTGAAGCTTTCTTT	CASSEAAGLTLAPEAFF	TRBJ1-1	NA	TRBV6-1	NA
TGCGCCAGCAGCATAACCGGGACTAGGAACGAAGAGACCCAGTACTTC	CASSITGTRNEETQYF	TRBJ2-5	NA	TRBV5-1	TRBD2
TGCAGCACCTTGACCCGACAGGGATCTACCGGGGAGCTGTTTTTT	CSTLTRQGSTGELFF	TRBJ2-2	NA	TRBV29-1	TRBD1
TGTGCCAGCAGTTTCGTTAGGGGAACGCAGCCCCAGCATTTT	CASSFVRGTQPQHF	TRBJ1-5	NA	TRBV28	NA
TGTGCCAGCAGCCAAGGTCAGGGTCAAACTTTCTTT	CASSQGQGQTFF	TRBJ1-1	NA	TRBV7-9	NA
TGTGCCAGCAGCCGCGGACAGGGAGGGGGCAATCAGCCCCAGCATTTT	CASSRGQGGGNQPQHF	TRBJ1-5	NA	TRBV5-8	TRBD1
TGTGCCAGCAGCTTCCGACAGGGAACCGAAAAACTGTTTTTT	CASSFRQGTEKLFF	TRBJ1-4	NA	TRBV7-8	TRBD1
TGTGCCAGCAGTTACGGGGGAGGGATTAGCACAGATACGCAGTATTTT	CASSYGGGISTDTQYF	TRBJ2-3	NA	TRBV6-2/TRBV6-3	TRBD2
TGTGCCAGCCGGGGTTCCTCTGGAAACACCATATATTTT	CASRGSSGNTIYF	TRBJ1-3	NA	TRBV2	NA
TGCGCCAGCAGCCAATCGGCTAGCGGGGGCCACGAGCAGTACTTC	CASSQSASGGHEQYF	TRBJ2-7	NA	TRBV4-3	TRBD2
TGTGCCAGCAGCGTACTAGCGGTGGGTGAGCAGTTCTTC	CASSVLAVGEQFF	TRBJ2-1	NA	TRBV9	TRBD2
TGCGCCAGCAGCCTAGGACAGGGGGCAAGGAATGAGCAGTTCTTC	CASSLGQGARNEQFF	TRBJ2-1	NA	TRBV5-1	TRBD1
TGTGCCTGGAGGGGGGCCCTATACGAGCAGTACTTC	CAWRGALYEQYF	TRBJ2-7	NA	TRBV30	NA
TGTGCCAGCAGTACTGCCGGGACAGGGATCTACGAGCAGTACTTC	CASSTAGTGIYEQYF	TRBJ2-7	NA	TRBV6-5	TRBD1
TGTGCCAGCACCCCCGAGGGATTCTATGGCTACACCTTC	CASTPEGFYGYTF	TRBJ1-2	NA	TRBV12-3/TRBV12-4	NA
TGTGCCAGCAGCTTGGTGGCTATCGGGGGAGATGGCAATCAGCCCCAGCATTTT	CASSLVAIGGDGNQPQHF	TRBJ1-5	once	TRBV5-5	NA
TGTGCCAGCTCCCCTTCAGGGGGCCAAGGGACTGAAGCTTTCTTT	CASSPSGGQGTEAFF	TRBJ1-1	NA	TRBV18	TRBD1
TGTGCCAGCAGCCAGGGACTAGCGGGAGTACTATACGAGCAGTACTTC	CASSQGLAGVLYEQYF	TRBJ2-7	NA	TRBV5-4	TRBD2
TGTGCCAGCAGTTTTGGGCAGGGCGAACTGTTTTTT	CASSFGQGELFF	TRBJ1-4	NA	TRBV28	NA